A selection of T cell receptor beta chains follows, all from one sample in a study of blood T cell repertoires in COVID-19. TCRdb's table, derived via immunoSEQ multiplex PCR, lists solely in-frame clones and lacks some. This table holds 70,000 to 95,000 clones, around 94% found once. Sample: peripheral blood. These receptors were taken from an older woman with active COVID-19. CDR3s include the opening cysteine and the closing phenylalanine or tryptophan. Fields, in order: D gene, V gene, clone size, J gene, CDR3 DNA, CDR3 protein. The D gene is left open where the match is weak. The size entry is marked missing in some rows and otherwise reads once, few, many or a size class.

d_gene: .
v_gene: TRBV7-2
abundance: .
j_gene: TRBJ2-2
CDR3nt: TGTGCCAGCAGCTTAGTGGGCAGGACATACACCGGGGAGCTGTTTTTT
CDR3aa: CASSLVGRTYTGELFF

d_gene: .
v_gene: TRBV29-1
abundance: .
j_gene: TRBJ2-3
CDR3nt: TGCAGCGTTGAAAAGGGCACTAGCCGAAACACAGATACGCAGTATTTT
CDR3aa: CSVEKGTSRNTDTQYF

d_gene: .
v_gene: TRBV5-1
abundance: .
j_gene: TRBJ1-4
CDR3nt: TGCGCCAGCAGACCCGTCTTAGCAACTAATGAAAAACTGTTTTTT
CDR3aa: CASRPVLATNEKLFF

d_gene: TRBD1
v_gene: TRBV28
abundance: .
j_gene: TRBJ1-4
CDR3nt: TGTGCCAGCAGGACAGGGCTTGATGAAAAACTGTTTTTT
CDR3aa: CASRTGLDEKLFF

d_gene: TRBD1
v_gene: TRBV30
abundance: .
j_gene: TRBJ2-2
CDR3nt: TGTGCCTGGAGTGCTGGGACAGTGGGGGAGCTGTTTTTT
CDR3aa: CAWSAGTVGELFF

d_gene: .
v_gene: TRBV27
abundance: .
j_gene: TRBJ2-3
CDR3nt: TGTGCCAGCAGTTTCCGGACTCCTACATACACAGATACGCAGTATTTT
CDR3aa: CASSFRTPTYTDTQYF

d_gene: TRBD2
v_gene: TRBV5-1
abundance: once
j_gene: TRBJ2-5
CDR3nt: TGCGCCAGCAGCCGGGGACTAGCGGGAGCTTTCCAAGAGACCCAGTACTTC
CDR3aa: CASSRGLAGAFQETQYF

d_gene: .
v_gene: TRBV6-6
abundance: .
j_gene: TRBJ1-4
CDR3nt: TGTGCCAGCAGCATCCCTGGGGGGGCGCGTTCCCAAAAACTGTTTTTT
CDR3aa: CASSIPGGARSQKLFF

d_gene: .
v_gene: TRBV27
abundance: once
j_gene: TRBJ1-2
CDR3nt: TGTGCCAGCAGATTTGGGGACTCTGGCTACACCTTC
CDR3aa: CASRFGDSGYTF

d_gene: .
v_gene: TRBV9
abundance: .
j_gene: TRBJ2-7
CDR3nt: TGTGCCAGCAGCATCCACCCTACCGGGGACGAGCAGTACTTC
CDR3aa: CASSIHPTGDEQYF

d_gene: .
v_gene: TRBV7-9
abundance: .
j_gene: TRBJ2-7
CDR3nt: TGTGCCAGCAGCTTTCGGCAGGCCTACGAGCAGTACTTC
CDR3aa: CASSFRQAYEQYF

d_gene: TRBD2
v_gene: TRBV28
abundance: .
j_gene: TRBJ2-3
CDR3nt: TGTGCCAGCACCCTAGCGGGGGCAAGCACAGATACGCAGTATTTT
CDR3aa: CASTLAGASTDTQYF

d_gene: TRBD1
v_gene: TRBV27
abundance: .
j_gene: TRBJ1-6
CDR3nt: TGTGCCAGCAGTGGGACAGGTCTCCCTCCCCTCCACTTT
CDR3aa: CASSGTGLPPLHF

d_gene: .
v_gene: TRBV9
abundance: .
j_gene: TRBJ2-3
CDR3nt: TGTGCCAGCAGCGTAGTTGAGGGGGTCTCAGATACGCAGTATTTT
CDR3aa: CASSVVEGVSDTQYF

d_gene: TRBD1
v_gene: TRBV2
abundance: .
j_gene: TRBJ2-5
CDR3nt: TGTGCCAGCAGTCGCCAGGGGGCCCACGGGGAGACCCAGTACTTC
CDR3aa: CASSRQGAHGETQYF

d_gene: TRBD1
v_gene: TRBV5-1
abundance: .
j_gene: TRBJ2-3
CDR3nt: TGCGCCAGCAGACCCGGGACAGCTTTCACAGATACGCAGTATTTT
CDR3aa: CASRPGTAFTDTQYF

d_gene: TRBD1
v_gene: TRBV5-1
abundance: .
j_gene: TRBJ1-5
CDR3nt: TGCGCCAGCAGCTCCGGGACAGGGGAACAGCCCCAGCATTTT
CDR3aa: CASSSGTGEQPQHF

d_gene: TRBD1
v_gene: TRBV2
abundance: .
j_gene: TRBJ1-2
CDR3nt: TGTGCCACCCTTCGTCGGACAGGGGAGATAGATGGCTACACCTTC
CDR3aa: CATLRRTGEIDGYTF

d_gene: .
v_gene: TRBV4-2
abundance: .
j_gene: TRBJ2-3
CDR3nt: TGTGCCAGCAGCAAAACTAGCACAGATACGCAGTATTTT
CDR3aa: CASSKTSTDTQYF

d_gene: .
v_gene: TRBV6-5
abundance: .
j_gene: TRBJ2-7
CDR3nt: TGTGCCAGCAGTCTCTTACTTACCTACGAGCAGTACTTC
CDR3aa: CASSLLLTYEQYF

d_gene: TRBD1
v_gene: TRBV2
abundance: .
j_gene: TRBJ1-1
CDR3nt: TGTGCCAGCAGTGGAGACAGGGGGAGTAACACTGAAGCTTTCTTT
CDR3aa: CASSGDRGSNTEAFF

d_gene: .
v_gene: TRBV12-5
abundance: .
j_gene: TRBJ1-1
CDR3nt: TGTGCTAGTGGTGAACAGGGCGGCACTGAAGCTTTCTTT
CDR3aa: CASGEQGGTEAFF

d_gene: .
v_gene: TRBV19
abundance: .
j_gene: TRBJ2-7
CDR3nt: TGTGCCAGTGCCTCACAGGGACCCGCGTACGAGCAGTACTTC
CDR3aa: CASASQGPAYEQYF

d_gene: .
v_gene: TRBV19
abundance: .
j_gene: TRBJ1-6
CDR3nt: TGTGCCAGTAGCTTGCGAGGGACCCTCCACTTT
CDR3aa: CASSLRGTLHF

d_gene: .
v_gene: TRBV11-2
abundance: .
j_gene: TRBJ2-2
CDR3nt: TGTGCCAGCAGCTTTCCGGGGTACACCGGGGAGCTGTTTTTT
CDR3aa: CASSFPGYTGELFF

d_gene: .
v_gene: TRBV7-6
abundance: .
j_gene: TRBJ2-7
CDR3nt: TGTGCCAGCAGCTTATTTACGAGGACGGGGACAACCTCCTACGAGCAGTACTTC
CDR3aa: CASSLFTRTGTTSYEQYF

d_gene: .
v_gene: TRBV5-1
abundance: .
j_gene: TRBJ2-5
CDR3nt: TGCGCCAGCAAATGGAGAGGAGGGCAAGAGACCCAGTACTTC
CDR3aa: CASKWRGGQETQYF

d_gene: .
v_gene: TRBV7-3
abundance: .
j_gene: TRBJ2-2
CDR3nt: TGTGCCAGCAGCCCCTCTAGCTTTGGCACCGGGGAGCTGTTTTTT
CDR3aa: CASSPSSFGTGELFF

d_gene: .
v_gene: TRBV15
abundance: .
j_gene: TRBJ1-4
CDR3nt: TGTGCCACCAGCAGAGATAGAAGGCCAGGGAGGACTAATGAAAAACTGTTTTTT
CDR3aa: CATSRDRRPGRTNEKLFF

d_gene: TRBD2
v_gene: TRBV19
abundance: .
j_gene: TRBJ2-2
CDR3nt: TGTGCCAGTAAGACTAGCGGGAACACCGGGGAGCTGTTTTTT
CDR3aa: CASKTSGNTGELFF

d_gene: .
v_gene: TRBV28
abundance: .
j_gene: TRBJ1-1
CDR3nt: TGTGCCAGCAGTTTCGAGCGCGGGGCCGCCCGAACTTTGAACACTGAAGCTTTCTTT
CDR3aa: CASSFERGAARTLNTEAFF

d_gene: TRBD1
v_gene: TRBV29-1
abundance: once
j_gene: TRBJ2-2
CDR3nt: TGCAGCGCCGACAGGGGTGGGACCGGGGAGCTGTTTTTT
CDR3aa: CSADRGGTGELFF

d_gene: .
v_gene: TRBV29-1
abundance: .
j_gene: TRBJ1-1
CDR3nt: TGCAGCGTTGCGGGTTTAGCGAACACTGAAGCTTTCTTT
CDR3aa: CSVAGLANTEAFF

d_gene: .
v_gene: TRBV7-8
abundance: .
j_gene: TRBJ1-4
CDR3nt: TGTGCCAGCAGCTTGACAGCAACTAATGAAAAACTGTTTTTT
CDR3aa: CASSLTATNEKLFF

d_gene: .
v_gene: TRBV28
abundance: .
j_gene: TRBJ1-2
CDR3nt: TGTGCCAGCAGACCACAGGGAGCCCTGGGGTATGGCTACACCTTC
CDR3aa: CASRPQGALGYGYTF

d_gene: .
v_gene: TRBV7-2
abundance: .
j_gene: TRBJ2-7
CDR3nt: TGTGCCAGCAGCAAATCCCTAGGTAGTCCGTACGAGCAGTACTTC
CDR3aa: CASSKSLGSPYEQYF

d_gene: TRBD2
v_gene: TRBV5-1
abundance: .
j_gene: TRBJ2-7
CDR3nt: TGCGCCAGCAGCTTGGCTTTAGCGGGAGGCTACGAGCAGTACTTC
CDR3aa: CASSLALAGGYEQYF

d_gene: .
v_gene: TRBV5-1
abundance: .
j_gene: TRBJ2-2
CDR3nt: TGCGCCAGCAGCTTGGAACGGGGGACGAACACCGGGGAGCTGTTTTTT
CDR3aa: CASSLERGTNTGELFF

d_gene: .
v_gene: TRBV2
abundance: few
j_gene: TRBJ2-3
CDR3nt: TGTGCCAGCAGTACCAGAGATACGCAGTATTTT
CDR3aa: CASSTRDTQYF

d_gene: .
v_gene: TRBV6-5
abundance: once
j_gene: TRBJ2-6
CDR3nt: TGTGCCAGCACCCCAGGGATTGGGGCCAACGTCCTGACTTTC
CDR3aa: CASTPGIGANVLTF

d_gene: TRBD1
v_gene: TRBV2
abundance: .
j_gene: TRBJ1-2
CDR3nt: TGTGCCAGCACGGACAGGGGGCTATCTAACTATGGCTACACCTTC
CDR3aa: CASTDRGLSNYGYTF